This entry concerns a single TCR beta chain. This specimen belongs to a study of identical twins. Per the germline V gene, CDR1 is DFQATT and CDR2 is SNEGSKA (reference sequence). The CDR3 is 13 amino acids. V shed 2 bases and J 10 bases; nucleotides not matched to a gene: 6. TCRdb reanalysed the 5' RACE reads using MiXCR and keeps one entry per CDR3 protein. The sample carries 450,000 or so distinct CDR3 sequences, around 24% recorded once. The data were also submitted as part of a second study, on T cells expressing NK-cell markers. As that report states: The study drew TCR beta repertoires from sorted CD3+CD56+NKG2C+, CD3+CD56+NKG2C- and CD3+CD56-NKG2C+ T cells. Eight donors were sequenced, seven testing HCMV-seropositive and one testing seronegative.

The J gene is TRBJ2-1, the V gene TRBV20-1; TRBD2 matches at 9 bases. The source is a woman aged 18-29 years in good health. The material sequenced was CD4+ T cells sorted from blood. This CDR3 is CSARSAGGREQFF. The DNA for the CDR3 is TGCAGTGCTAGATCAGCGGGGGGTAGAGAGCAGTTCTTC.